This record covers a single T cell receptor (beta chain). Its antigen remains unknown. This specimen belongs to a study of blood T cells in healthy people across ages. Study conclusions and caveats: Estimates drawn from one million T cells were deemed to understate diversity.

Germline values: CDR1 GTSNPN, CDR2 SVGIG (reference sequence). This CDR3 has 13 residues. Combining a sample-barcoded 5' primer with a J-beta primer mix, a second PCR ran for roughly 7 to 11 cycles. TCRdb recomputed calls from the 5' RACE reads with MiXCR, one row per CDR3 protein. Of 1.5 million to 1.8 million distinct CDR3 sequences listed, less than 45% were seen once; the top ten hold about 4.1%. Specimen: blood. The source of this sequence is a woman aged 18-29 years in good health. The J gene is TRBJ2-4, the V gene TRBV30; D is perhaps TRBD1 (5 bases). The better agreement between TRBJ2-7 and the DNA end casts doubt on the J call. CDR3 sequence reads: CAWEQVVANEQYF. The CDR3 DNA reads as TGTGCCTGGGAACAGGTGGTTGCGAACGAGCAGTACTTC.